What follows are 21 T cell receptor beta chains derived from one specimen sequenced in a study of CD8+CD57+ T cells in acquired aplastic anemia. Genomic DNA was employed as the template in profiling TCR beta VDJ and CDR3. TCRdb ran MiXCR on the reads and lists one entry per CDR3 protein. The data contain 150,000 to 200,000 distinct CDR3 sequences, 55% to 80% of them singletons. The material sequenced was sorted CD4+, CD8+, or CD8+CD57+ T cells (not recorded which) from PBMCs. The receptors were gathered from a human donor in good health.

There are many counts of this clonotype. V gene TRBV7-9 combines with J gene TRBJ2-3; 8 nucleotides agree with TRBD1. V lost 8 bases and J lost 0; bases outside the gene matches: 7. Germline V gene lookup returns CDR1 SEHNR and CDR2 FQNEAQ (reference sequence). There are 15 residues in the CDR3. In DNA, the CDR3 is TGTGCCAGCCTTGACCAGGGGGCAAGCACAGATACGCAGTATTTT. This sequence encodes CASLDQGASTDTQYF.

The CDR3 DNA is TGTGCCAGCAGTGAGGGGGTCCACTCTGGAAACACCATATATTTT. It specifies CASSEGVHSGNTIYF. V usage is TRBV2 and J usage is TRBJ1-3; TRBD1 is a possible D gene (5 bases). Trimming took off 3 bases at V and 0 bases at J, with 9 bases between the two ends. The CDR3 has 15 residues. CDR1 SNHLY and CDR2 FYNNEI come from the germline V gene.

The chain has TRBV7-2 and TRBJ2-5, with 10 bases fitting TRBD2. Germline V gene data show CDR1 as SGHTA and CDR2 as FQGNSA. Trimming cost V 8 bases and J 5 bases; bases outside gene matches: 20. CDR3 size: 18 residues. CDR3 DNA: TGTGCCAGCTCACTAAGACAAGGACTAGCGGTCCTCCCTGAGACCCAGTACTTC. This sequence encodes CASSLRQGLAVLPETQYF.

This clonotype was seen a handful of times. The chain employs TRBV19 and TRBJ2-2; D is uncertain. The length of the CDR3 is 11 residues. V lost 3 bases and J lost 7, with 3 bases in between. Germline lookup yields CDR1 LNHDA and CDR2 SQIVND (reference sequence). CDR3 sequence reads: CASSIGGELFF. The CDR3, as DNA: TGTGCCAGTAGTATTGGCGGGGAGCTGTTTTTT. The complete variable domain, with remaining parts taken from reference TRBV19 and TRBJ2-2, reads DGGITQSPKYLFRKEGQNVTLSCEQNLNHDAMYWYRQDPGQGLRLIYYSQIVNDFQKGDIAEGYSVSREKKESFPLTVTSAQKNPTAFYLCASSIGGELFFGEGSRLTVL.

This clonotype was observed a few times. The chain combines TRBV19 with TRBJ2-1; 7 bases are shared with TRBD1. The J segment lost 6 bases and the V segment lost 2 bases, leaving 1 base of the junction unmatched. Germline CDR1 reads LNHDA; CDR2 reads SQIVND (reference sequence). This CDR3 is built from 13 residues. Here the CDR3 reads CASSIRTGNEQFF. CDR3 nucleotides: TGTGCCAGTAGTATACGGACAGGCAATGAGCAGTTCTTC. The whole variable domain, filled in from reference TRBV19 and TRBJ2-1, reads DGGITQSPKYLFRKEGQNVTLSCEQNLNHDAMYWYRQDPGQGLRLIYYSQIVNDFQKGDIAEGYSVSREKKESFPLTVTSAQKNPTAFYLCASSIRTGNEQFFGPGTRLTVL.

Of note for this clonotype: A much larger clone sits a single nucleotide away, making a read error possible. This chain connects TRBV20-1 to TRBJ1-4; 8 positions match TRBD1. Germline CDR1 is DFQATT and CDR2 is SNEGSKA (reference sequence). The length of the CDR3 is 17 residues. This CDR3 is CSARGLTRQGFNEKLLF. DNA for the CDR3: TGCAGTGCTAGAGGCCTTACCCGACAGGGGTTTAATGAAAAACTGCTTTTT.

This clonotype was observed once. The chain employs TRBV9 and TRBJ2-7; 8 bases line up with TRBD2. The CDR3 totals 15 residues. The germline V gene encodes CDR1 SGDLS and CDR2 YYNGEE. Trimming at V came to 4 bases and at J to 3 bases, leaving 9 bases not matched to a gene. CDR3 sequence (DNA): TGTGCCAGCAGCTTTTCCAGCGGGGGCCGCTACGAGCAGTACTTC. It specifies CASSFSSGGRYEQYF.

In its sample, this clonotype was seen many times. The CDR3 region is CASSEGLAASYEQYF. In DNA, the CDR3 is TGTGCCAGCAGCGAGGGACTAGCGGCCTCCTACGAGCAGTACTTC. The V gene is TRBV9, the J gene TRBJ2-7, with TRBD2 matching over 11 bases. V shed 3 bases, J shed 0 bases, and the junction held 2 bases outside the gene matches. CDR3 length: 15 amino acids. Germline-derived CDR1 and CDR2 are SGDLS and YYNGEE.

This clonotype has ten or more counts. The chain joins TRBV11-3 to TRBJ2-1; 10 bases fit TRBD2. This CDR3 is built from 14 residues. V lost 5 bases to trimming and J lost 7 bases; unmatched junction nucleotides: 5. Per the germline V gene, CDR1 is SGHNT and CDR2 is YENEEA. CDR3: CASSEPGLANEQFF. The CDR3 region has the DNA TGTGCCAGCAGCGAACCGGGACTAGCGAATGAGCAGTTCTTC. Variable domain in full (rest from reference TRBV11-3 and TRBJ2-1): EAGVVQSPRYKIIEKKQPVAFWCNPISGHNTLYWYLQNLGQGPELLIRYENEEAVDDSQLPKDRFSAERLKGVDSTLKIQPAELGDSAVYLCASSEPGLANEQFFGPGTRLTVL.

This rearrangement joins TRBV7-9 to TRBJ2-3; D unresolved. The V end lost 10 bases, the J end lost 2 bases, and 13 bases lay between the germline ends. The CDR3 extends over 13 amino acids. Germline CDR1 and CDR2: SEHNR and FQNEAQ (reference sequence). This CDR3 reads CATRPPHTDTQYF. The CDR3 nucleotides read TGTGCCACCCGGCCTCCCCACACAGATACGCAGTATTTT.

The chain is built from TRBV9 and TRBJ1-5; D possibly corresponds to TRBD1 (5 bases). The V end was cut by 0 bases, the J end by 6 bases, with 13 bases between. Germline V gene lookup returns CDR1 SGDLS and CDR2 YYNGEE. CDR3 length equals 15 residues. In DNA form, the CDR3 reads TGTGCCAGCAGCGTAGAGGGAGGGGTGGGTCAGCCCCAGCATTTT. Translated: CASSVEGGVGQPQHF.

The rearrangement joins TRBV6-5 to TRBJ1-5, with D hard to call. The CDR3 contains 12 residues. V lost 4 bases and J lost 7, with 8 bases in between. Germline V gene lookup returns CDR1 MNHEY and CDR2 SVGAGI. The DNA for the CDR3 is TGTGCCAGCAGTTTGGAAAGACAGCCCCAGCATTTT. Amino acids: CASSLERQPQHF.

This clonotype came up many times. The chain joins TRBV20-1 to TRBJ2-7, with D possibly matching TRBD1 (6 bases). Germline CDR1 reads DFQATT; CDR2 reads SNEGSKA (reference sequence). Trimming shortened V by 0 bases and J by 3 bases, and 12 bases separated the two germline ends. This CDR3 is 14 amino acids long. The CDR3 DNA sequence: TGCAGTGCTAGAGATCCCGGGACAAGCTACGAGCAGTACTTC. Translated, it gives CSARDPGTSYEQYF.

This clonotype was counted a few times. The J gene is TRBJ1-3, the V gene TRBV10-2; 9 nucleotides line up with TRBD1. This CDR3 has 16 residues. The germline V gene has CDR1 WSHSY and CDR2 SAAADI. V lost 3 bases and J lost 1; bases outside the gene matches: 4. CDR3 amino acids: CASSEGTGLSGNTIYF. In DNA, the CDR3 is TGCGCCAGCAGTGAAGGGACAGGGTTATCTGGAAACACCATATATTTT.

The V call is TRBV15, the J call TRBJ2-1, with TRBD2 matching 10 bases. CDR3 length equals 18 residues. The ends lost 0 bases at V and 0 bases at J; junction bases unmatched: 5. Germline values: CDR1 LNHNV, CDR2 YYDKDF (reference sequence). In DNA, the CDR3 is TGTGCCACCAGCAGAGATGGGACTAGCGCTGACTCCTACAATGAGCAGTTCTTC. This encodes CATSRDGTSADSYNEQFF.

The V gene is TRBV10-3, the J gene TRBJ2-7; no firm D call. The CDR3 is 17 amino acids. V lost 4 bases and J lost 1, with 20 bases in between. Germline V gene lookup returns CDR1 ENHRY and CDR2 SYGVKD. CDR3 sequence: CAISGVTMVDGSYEQYF. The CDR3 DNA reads TGTGCCATCAGTGGGGTGACAATGGTTGATGGGTCCTACGAGCAGTACTTC.

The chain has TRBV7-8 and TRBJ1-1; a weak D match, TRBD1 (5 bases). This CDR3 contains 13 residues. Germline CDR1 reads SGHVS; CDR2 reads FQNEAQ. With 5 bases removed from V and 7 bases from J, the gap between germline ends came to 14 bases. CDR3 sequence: CASSPRQHIEAFF. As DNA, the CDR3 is TGTGCCAGCAGCCCCCGACAGCACATTGAAGCTTTCTTT.

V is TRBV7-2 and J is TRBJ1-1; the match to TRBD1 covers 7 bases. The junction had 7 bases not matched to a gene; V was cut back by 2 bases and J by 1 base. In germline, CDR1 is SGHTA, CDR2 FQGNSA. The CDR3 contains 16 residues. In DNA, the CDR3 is TGTGCCAGCAGCTTAAGATGGGGACAGCGGAACACTGAAGCTTTCTTT. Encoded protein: CASSLRWGQRNTEAFF.

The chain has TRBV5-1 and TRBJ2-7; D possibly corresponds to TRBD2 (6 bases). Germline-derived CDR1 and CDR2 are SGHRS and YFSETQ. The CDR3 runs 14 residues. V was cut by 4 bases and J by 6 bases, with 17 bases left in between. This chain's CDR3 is CASSPGRGFGEQYF. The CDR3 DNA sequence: TGCGCCAGCAGCCCAGGGCGGGGCTTCGGCGAGCAGTACTTC.

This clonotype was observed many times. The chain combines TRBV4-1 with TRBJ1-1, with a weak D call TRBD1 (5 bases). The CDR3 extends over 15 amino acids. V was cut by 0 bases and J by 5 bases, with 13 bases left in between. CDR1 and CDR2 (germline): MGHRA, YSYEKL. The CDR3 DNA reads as TGCGCCAGCAGCCAAGAGGACACCCTGGGTACTGAAGCTTTCTTT. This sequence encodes CASSQEDTLGTEAFF.

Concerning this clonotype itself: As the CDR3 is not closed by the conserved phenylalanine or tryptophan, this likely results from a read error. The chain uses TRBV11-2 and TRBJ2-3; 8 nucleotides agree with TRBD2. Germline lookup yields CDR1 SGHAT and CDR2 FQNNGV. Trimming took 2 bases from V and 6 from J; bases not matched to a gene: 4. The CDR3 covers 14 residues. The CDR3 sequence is CASSLRTSRDTQYL. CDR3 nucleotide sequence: TGTGCCAGCAGCTTAAGGACTAGCCGGGATACGCAGTATCTT.